The text below deals with one TCR beta chain. This record comes from a study of STAT5B mutations in CD4+ large granular lymphocyte leukemia. Repertoires were generated with immunoSEQ multiplex PCR, while TCRdb's copy carries only in-frame clones and drops some. The data contain 30,000 to 40,000 clones, 69% of them singletons. Germline lookup yields CDR1 LNHDA and CDR2 SQIVND (reference sequence). This CDR3 has 17 residues. V lost 6 bases to trimming and J lost 0 bases, with 18 bases between them. Sequencing was done on a sample of CD4+ T cells from blood buffy coats. This chain links TRBV19 with TRBJ1-3, with D perhaps TRBD1 (5 bases). This TCR came from a human donor in good health. The CDR3 DNA is TGTGCCAGTAGCCCCGCGCCGATACAGGCCTCTGGAAACACCATATATTTT. It is translated as CASSPAPIQASGNTIYF.